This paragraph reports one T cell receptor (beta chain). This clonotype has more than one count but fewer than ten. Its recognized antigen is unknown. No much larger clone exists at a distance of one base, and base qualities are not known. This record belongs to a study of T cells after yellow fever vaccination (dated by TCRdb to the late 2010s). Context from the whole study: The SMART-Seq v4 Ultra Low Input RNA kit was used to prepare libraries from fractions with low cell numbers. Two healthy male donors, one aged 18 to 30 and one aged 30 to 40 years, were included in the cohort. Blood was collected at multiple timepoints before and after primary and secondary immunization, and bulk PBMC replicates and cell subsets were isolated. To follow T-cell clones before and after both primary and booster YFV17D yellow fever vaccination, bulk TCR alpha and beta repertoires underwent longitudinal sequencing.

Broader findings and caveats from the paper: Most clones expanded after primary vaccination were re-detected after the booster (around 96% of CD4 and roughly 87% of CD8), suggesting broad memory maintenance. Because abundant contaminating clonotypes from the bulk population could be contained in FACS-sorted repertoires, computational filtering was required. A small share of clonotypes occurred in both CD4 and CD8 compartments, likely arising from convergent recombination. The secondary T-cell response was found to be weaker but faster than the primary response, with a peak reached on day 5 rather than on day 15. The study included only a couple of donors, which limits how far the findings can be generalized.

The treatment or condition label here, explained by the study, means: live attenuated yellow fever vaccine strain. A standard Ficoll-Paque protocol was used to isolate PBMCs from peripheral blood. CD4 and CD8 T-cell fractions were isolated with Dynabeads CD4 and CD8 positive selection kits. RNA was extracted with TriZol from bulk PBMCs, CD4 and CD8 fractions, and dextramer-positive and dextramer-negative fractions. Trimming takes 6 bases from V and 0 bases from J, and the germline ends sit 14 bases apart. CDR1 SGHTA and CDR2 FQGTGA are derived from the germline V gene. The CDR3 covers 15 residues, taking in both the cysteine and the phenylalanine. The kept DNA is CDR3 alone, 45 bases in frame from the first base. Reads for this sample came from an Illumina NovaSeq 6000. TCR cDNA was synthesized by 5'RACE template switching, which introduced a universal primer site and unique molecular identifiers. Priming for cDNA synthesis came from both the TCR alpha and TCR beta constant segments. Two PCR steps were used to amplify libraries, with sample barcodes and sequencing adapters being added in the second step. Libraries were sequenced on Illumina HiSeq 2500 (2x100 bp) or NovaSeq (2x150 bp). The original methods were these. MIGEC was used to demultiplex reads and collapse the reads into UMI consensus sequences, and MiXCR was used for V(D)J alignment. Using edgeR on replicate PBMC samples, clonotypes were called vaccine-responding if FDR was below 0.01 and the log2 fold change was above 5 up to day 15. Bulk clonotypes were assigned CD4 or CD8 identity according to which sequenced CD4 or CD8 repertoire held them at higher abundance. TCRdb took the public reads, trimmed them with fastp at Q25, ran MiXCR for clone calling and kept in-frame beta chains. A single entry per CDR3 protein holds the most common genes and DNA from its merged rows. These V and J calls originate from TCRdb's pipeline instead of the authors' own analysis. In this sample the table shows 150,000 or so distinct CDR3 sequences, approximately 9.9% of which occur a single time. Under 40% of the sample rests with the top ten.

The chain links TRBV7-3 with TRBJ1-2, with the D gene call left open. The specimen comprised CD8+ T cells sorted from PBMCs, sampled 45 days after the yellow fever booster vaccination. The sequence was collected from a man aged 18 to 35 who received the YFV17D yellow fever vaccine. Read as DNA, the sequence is TGTGCCAGCAGTCGCAATGTCCGGGCTAACTATGGCTACACCTTC. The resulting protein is CASSRNVRANYGYTF.